This is a list of T cell receptor beta chains from one sample in a study of monozygotic twins with inflammatory bowel disease. For each CDR3 protein, TCRdb gives one entry from its re-call of the 5' RACE reads, without DNA. Found here are 330,000 or so distinct CDR3 sequences; the top ten clones hold under 2.5%. The sequenced sample consisted of blood. All receptors come from a human donor with ulcerative colitis or Crohn's disease, or a healthy co-twin of an affected twin (not recorded which). Each CDR3 is given with its conserved first and last residue.

J gene: TRBJ2-7
V gene: TRBV28
CDR3 protein: CASSSGAGPYEQYF

J gene: TRBJ2-4
V gene: TRBV5-6
CDR3 protein: CASSLSGGENIQYF

J gene: TRBJ1-5
V gene: TRBV6-5
CDR3 protein: CASSYAGSSNQPQHF

J gene: TRBJ1-2
V gene: TRBV29-1
CDR3 protein: CSVEVGQGYGYTF

J gene: TRBJ1-5
V gene: TRBV20-1
CDR3 protein: CSSKGERDQPQHF

J gene: TRBJ1-2
V gene: TRBV30
CDR3 protein: CAWSETGVVHGYTF

J gene: TRBJ1-2
V gene: TRBV19
CDR3 protein: CASRFQQGSYGYTF

J gene: TRBJ2-3
V gene: TRBV10-3
CDR3 protein: CAISRAALSTDTQYF

J gene: TRBJ1-5
V gene: TRBV27
CDR3 protein: CASSRQGKPQRNQPQHF

J gene: TRBJ2-1
V gene: TRBV5-1
CDR3 protein: CASSPGTTSYNEQFF

J gene: TRBJ1-2
V gene: TRBV6-2/TRBV6-3
CDR3 protein: CASSNTERYGYTF

J gene: TRBJ2-1
V gene: TRBV20-1
CDR3 protein: CSAREEGLVQVVEQFF

J gene: TRBJ2-7
V gene: TRBV10-2
CDR3 protein: CASSGDRALYEQYF

J gene: TRBJ2-1
V gene: TRBV6-5
CDR3 protein: CASSIGRDQQFF

J gene: TRBJ2-7
V gene: TRBV7-2
CDR3 protein: CASTPDRGSYEQYF

J gene: TRBJ1-2
V gene: TRBV5-1
CDR3 protein: CASGETGCGYTF

J gene: TRBJ1-4
V gene: TRBV27
CDR3 protein: CASAYLATNEKLFF

J gene: TRBJ1-4
V gene: TRBV7-2
CDR3 protein: CASSLGDLGKKEKLFF

J gene: TRBJ1-6
V gene: TRBV27
CDR3 protein: CASSLWGGLHNSPLHF

J gene: TRBJ1-6
V gene: TRBV7-2
CDR3 protein: CASSFANSPLHF

J gene: TRBJ1-1
V gene: TRBV5-1
CDR3 protein: CASSLYIREGLNTEAFF

J gene: TRBJ2-7
V gene: TRBV10-3
CDR3 protein: CAISSSYEQYF

J gene: TRBJ2-4
V gene: TRBV28
CDR3 protein: CASRSSGVNIQYF

J gene: TRBJ2-1
V gene: TRBV10-1
CDR3 protein: CASSRERGRNEQFF

J gene: TRBJ2-7
V gene: TRBV29-1
CDR3 protein: CSVVTPSYEQYF

J gene: TRBJ1-4
V gene: TRBV4-3
CDR3 protein: CASSSDGGAANEKLFF

J gene: TRBJ1-1
V gene: TRBV6-2/TRBV6-3
CDR3 protein: CASSYSGSDTEAFF

J gene: TRBJ1-2
V gene: TRBV10-1
CDR3 protein: CASMDPTVANGYTF